The entry below gives a single T cell receptor (beta chain) sequence along with its context. Its specificity is unknown. Germline V gene data show CDR1 as SGHVS and CDR2 as FNYEAQ. Trimming shortened V by 5 bases and J by 0 bases, and 10 bases separated the two germline ends. The CDR3 runs 15 residues. Sequenced by immunoSEQ multiplex PCR; TCRdb stores in-frame clones only, minus some. Of roughly 150,000 clones listed, nearly 95% are singletons. This sample was included in a study of T cell responses to AZD1222 COVID-19 vaccine. Findings of the study overall: Only five to seven AZD1222 recipients were seropositive at baseline.

The sequencing here drew on peripheral blood, taken on day 0 of AZD1222 vaccination. The receptor comes from an adult in good health. The rearrangement uses TRBV7-6 and TRBJ1-4; D not certain. DNA of the CDR3: TGTGCCAGCAGCCCGTCGACGGCAACTAATGAAAAACTGTTTTTT. It codes for CASSPSTATNEKLFF. Looking up the rest from reference TRBV7-6 and TRBJ1-4 gives the full variable domain: GAGVSQSPRYKVTKRGQDVALRCDPISGHVSLYWYRQALGQGPEFLTYFNYEAQQDKSGLPNDRFSAERPEGSISTLTIQRTEQRDSAMYRCASSPSTATNEKLFFGSGTQLSVL.